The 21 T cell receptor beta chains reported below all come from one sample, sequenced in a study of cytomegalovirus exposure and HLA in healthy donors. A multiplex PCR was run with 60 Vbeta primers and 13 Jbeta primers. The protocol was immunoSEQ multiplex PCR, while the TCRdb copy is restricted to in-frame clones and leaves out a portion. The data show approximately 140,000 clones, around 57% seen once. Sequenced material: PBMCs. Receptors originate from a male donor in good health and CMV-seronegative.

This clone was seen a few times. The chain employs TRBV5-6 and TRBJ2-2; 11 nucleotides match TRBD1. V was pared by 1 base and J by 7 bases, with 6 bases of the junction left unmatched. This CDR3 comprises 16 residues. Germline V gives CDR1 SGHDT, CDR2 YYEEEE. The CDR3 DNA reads TGTGCCAGCAGCTTGTGGGGGACAGGGGGTGTCGGGGAGCTGTTTTTT. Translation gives CASSLWGTGGVGELFF. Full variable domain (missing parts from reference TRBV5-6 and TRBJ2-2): DAGVTQSPTHLIKTRGQQVTLRCSPKSGHDTVSWYQQALGQGPQFIFQYYEEEERQRGNFPDRFSGHQFPNYSSELNVNALLLGDSALYLCASSLWGTGGVGELFFGEGSRLTVL.

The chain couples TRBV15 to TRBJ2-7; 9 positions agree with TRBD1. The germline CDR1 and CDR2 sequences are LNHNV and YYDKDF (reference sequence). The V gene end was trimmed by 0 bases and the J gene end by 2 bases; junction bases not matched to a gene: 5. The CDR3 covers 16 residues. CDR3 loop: CATSREPGQGPYEQYF. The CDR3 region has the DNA TGTGCCACCAGCAGAGAACCGGGACAGGGTCCCTACGAGCAGTACTTC.

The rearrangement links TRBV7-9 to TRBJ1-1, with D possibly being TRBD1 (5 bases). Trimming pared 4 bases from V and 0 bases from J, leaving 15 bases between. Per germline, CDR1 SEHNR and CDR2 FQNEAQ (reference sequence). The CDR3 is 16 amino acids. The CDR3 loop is CASSSRGSTLNTEAFF. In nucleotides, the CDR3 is TGTGCCAGCAGCTCGCGGGGCAGCACGCTGAACACTGAAGCTTTCTTT.

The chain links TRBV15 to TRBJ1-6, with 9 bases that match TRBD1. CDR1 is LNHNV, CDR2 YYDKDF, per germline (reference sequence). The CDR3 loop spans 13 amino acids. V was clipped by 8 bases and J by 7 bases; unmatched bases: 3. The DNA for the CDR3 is TGTGCCACCGCGGACAGGGGAAATTCACCCCTCCACTTT. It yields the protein CATADRGNSPLHF. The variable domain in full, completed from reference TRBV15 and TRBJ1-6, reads DAMVIQNPRYQVTQFGKPVTLSCSQTLNHNVMYWYQQKSSQAPKLLFHYYDKDFNNEADTPDNFQSRRPNTSFCFLDIRSPGLGDTAMYLCATADRGNSPLHFGNGTRLTVT.

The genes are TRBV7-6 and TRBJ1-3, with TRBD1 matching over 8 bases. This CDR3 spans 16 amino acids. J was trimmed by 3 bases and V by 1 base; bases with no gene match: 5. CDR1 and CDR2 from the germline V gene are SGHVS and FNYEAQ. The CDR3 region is CASSLVQGARGNTIYF. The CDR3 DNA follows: TGTGCCAGCAGCTTAGTGCAGGGGGCGCGTGGAAACACCATATATTTT.

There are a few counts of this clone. CDR3 protein: CATRQGGYDTQYF. CDR3 coding DNA: TGTGCCACTCGACAGGGGGGGTACGATACGCAGTATTTT. The chain is built from TRBV5-4 and TRBJ2-3, with 9 bases identical to TRBD1. Germline V lookup: CDR1 SGHNT, CDR2 YYREEE (reference sequence). CDR3 length: 13 residues. Trimming removed 9 bases from V and 6 bases from J; junction bases left unmatched: 8.

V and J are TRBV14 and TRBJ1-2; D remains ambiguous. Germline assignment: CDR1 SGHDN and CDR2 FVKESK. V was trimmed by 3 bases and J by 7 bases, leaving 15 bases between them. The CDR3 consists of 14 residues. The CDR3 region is CASSQRLEIGGYTF. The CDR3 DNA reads TGTGCCAGCAGCCAGAGACTGGAGATAGGTGGCTACACCTTC.

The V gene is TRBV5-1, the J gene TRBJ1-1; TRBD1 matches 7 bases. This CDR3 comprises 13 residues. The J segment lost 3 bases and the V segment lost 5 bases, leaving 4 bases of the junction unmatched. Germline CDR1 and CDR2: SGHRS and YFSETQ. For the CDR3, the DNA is TGCGCCAGCAGAGACCAGGGGGACACTGAAGCTTTCTTT. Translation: CASRDQGDTEAFF.

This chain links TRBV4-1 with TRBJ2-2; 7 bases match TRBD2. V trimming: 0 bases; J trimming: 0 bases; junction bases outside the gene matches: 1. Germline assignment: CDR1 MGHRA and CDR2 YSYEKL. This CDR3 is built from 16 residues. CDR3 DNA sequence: TGCGCCAGCAGCCAAGAAGGACTAGCGAACACCGGGGAGCTGTTTTTT. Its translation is CASSQEGLANTGELFF.

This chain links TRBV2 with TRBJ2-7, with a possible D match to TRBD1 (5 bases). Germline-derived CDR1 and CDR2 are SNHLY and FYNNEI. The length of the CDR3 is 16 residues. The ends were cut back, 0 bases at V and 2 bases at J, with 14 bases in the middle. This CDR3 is CASSEAPRGAAYEQYF. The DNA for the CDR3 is TGTGCCAGCAGTGAAGCCCCTAGGGGTGCAGCCTACGAGCAGTACTTC.

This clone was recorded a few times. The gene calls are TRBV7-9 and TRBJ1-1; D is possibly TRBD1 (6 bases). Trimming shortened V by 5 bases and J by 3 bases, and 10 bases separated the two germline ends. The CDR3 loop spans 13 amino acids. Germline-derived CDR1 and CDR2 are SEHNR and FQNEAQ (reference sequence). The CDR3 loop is CASSQGPDTEAFF. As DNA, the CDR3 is TGTGCCAGCAGCCAGGGGCCGGACACTGAAGCTTTCTTT.

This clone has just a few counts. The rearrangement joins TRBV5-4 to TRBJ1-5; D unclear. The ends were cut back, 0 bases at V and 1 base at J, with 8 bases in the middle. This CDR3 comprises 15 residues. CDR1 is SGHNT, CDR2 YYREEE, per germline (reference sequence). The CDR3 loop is CASSLGRESNQPQHF. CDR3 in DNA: TGTGCCAGCAGCTTGGGAAGAGAGAGCAATCAGCCCCAGCATTTT.

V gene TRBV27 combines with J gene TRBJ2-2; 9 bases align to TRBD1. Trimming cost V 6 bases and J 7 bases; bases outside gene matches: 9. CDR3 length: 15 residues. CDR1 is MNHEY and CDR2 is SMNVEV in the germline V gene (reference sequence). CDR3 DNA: TGTGCCAGCAGCTTCGAGACAGGGGGAATCGGGGAGCTGTTTTTT. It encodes CASSFETGGIGELFF.

This CDR3 reads CASTTWGAVSGNTIYF. The DNA for the CDR3 is TGTGCCAGCACTACCTGGGGAGCCGTCTCTGGAAACACCATATATTTT. The chain employs TRBV28 and TRBJ1-3; D gene uncertain. V was clipped by 7 bases and J by 0 bases, with 16 bases between them. The CDR3 covers 16 residues. Germline values: CDR1 MDHEN, CDR2 SYDVKM.

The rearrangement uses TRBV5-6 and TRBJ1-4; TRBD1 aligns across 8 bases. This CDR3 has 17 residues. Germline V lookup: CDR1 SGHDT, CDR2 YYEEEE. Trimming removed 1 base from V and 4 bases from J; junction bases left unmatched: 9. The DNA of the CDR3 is TGTGCCAGCAGCTTGCTGGACAGGGTGGGAGTTAATGAAAAACTGTTTTTT. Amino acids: CASSLLDRVGVNEKLFF.

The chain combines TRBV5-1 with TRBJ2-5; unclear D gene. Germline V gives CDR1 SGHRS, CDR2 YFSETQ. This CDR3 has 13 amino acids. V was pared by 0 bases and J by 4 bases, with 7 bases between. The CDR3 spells CASSLVVAETQYF. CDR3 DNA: TGCGCCAGCAGCTTGGTAGTCGCAGAGACCCAGTACTTC.

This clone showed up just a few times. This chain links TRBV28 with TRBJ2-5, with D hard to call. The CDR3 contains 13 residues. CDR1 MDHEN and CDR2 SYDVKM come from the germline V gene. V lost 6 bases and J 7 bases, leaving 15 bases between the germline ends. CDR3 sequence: CASSSPPSGTQYF. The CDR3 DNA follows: TGTGCCAGCAGCTCCCCCCCCTCAGGGACCCAGTACTTC.

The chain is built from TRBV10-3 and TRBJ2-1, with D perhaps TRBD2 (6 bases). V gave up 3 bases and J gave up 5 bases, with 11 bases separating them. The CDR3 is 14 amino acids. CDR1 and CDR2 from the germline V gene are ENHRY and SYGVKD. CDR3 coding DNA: TGTGCCATCAGTGAACGGGGGATCAACAATGAGCAGTTCTTC. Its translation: CAISERGINNEQFF.

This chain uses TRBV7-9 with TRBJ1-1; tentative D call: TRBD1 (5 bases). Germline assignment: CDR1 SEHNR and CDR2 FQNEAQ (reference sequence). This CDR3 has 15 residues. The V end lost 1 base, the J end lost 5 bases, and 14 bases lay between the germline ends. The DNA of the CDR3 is TGTGCCAGCAGCTTAGATGGGCTGGGGGGAACTGAAGCTTTCTTT. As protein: CASSLDGLGGTEAFF.

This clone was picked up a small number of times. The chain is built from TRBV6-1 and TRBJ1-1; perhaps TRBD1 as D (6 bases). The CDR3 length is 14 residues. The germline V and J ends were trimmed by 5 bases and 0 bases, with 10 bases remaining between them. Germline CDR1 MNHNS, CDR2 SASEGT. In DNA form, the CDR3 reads TGTGCCAGCAGTACCGGACAGATGAACACTGAAGCTTTCTTT. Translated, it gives CASSTGQMNTEAFF.

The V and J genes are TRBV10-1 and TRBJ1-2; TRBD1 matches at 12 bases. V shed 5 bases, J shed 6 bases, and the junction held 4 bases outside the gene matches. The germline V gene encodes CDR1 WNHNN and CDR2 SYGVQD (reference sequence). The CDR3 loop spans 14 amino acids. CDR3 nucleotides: TGCGCCAGCAGTCCGGGACAGGGGGCCCATGGCTACACCTTC. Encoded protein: CASSPGQGAHGYTF.